This TCR beta chain derives from a study of T cell clusters in autoimmune cytopenias (dated by TCRdb to between 2018 and 2021). A note on the overall study: Per sample, TRB sequencing gave a median depth of roughly 50,000 reads and a median of 2,350 distinct TRB clonotypes. Peripheral blood TRB and IGH repertoires were sequenced in autoimmune cytopenia patients at active disease and during treatment follow-up, alongside healthy, CLL and autoimmune hepatitis controls. The study aimed to test whether autoimmune cytopenia patients carry a disease-specific immune repertoire signature usable as a blood-based biomarker.

CDR1 and CDR2 are drawn from the germline V gene (reference sequence): LNHNV, YYDKDF. The cysteine opens and the phenylalanine closes a CDR3 of 17 amino acids. No DNA has been recorded. Beyond this particular receptor, the publication reports: Healthy donors had almost three times as many exclusive TRB clusters as active autoimmune hepatitis patients, a finding consistent with an autoimmunity-wide signature. The T cell clusters were defined in silico only, and their functional role remained to be validated experimentally. In the comparison of secondary cytopenia with CLL, the cluster-lack signature was not observed, apparently because the dominant lymphoma-associated repertoire masked the signature. A lack of physiological T cell clusters in primary autoimmune cytopenia patients was suggested by GLIPH, as 51 clusters were found to be exclusive to healthy donors versus 15 to 20 exclusive to patients. The TRB repertoire shifts, including less even repertoires in secondary cytopenia and CLL, mostly reflected lymphoma bias and not autoimmunity.

TRB rearrangements were amplified by multiplex PCR using a touch-down protocol with TRB-A and TRB-B primer pools mixed in one tube. Illumina adapters and sample indices were added to the amplicons through two consecutive PCR reactions performed with Phusion HS II polymerase. Amplicons were gel-purified with the NucleoSpin Gel and PCR Clean-up kit, then quantified by Qubit and quality-checked on an Agilent 2100 Bioanalyzer. Libraries were sequenced on an Illumina MiSeq using 600-cycle, single-indexed, paired-end runs. As for how the authors treated the data: MiXCR version 2.1.12 with the default MiXCR reference library was used to align and assemble TRB reads. Each unique CDR3 nucleotide sequence defined a clone, and only productive sequences with at least two reads were analysed. Repertoire diversity was assessed with alpha-parameterized diversity profiles (alpha 0 to 5), including the Shannon (alpha 1) and Simpson (alpha 2) indices, which were computed with an R script. Combinatorial TRB VJ usage was calculated with the tcR package and was compared between cohorts by principal component analysis performed with ade4. GLIPH clustering of TCRbeta CDR3s was carried out on cohort pairs matched by age and read depth, and cluster frequencies were compared by Wilcoxon test. The reads went through TCRdb reprocessing, and each CDR3 protein sequence gets one entry with no DNA. For this entry, the V and J calls and clone size follow TCRdb and not the study's own pipeline. The table for this sample lists a few thousand distinct CDR3 sequences. Around 21% of the sample lies in the top ten.

For each sample, TRB amplification used 250 ng of peripheral blood genomic DNA, equal to roughly 38,000 genome equivalents. No count is recorded, yet this clonotype rates as medium-sized (0.01 to 0.1%) from its frequency. Its specific antigen is unknown. Material: peripheral blood. The TCR originated in a human donor with an autoimmune cytopenia or autoimmune hepatitis (not recorded which). The rearrangement combines TRBV15 with TRBJ2-4; the D call of TRBD2 rests on TCRdb alone, since no DNA is present to check it. The CDR3: CATSRDEGLAGVDIQYF.